One T cell receptor (beta chain) is described in this entry. Its cognate antigen is unknown. The sample originates from a study of siplizumab effects on memory and regulatory T cells. Regarding the study as a whole: Most alloreactive clones went unmapped to unstimulated subsets; only a minor fraction mapped. Apparently more diverse than memory cells, naive T cells also seemed major alloresponse contributors.

Assays were performed on approximately 100,000 TCR templates per sample. The table came from immunoSEQ multiplex PCR; TCRdb's copy has only in-frame clones and leaves some out. The table has just over 60,000 clones, around 80% seen once. The receptor was derived from a human donor in good health. What was sequenced was memory CD4+ T cells sorted from blood.

The CDR3 sequence is CSVVNTEAFF. CDR3 sequence (DNA): TGCAGTGTTGTGAACACTGAAGCTTTCTTT. The J gene is TRBJ1-1, the V gene TRBV20-1, with D uncertain. Germline V gene lookup returns CDR1 DFQATT and CDR2 SNEGSKA (reference sequence). Trimming removed 7 bases at V and 0 bases at J, with 3 bases between. This CDR3 has 10 amino acids.